One and the same sample provided the 17 T cell receptor beta chains below, sequenced in a study of OX40 agonist ivuxolimab in advanced cancers. TCRdb's copy holds only in-frame clones and misses some; the assay was immunoSEQ multiplex PCR. The sample records about 19,000 clones, roughly 68% being singletons. The sequenced sample was CD4+ or CD8+ T cells sorted from blood, obtained in a trial of the OX40 agonist ivuxolimab. All receptors come from an adult with an advanced solid tumor such as melanoma, head and neck, liver or kidney cancer.

The CDR3 spells CASSLSGFNEKLFF. DNA of the CDR3: TGTGCCAGCAGTTTATCGGGATTTAATGAAAAACTGTTTTTT. J is TRBJ1-4 and V is TRBV28; no reliable D call. Trimming removed 1 base at V and 4 bases at J, with 7 bases between. The germline CDR1 and CDR2 sequences are MDHEN and SYDVKM. This CDR3 spans 14 amino acids.

In this sample, this clone is medium-sized. The V call is TRBV19, the J call TRBJ1-1; D gene uncertain. The CDR3 spans 13 residues. Deletions cut 8 bases from V and 3 bases from J, with 13 bases between. The germline V gene has CDR1 LNHDA and CDR2 SQIVND (reference sequence). The CDR3 spells CASAPRMDTEAFF. CDR3 DNA sequence: TGTGCCAGTGCCCCCCGGATGGACACTGAAGCTTTCTTT.

This chain connects TRBV7-2 to TRBJ2-7; D ambiguous. This CDR3 has 13 residues. Germline values: CDR1 SGHTA, CDR2 FQGNSA. Trimming cost V 5 bases and J 6 bases, with 14 bases left between them. CDR3 nucleotides: TGTGCCAGCAGCCTCACAATTATCCCCGAGCAGTACTTC. It translates to CASSLTIIPEQYF.

The V gene is TRBV7-9, the J gene TRBJ1-3, with D hard to call. The V and J ends lost 4 bases and 11 bases respectively, with 12 bases between them. The CDR3 is 12 residues long. Germline assignment: CDR1 SEHNR and CDR2 FQNEAQ (reference sequence). The CDR3 sequence is CASSYGPPAIYF. The CDR3 nucleotides are TGTGCCAGCAGCTACGGACCGCCCGCCATATATTTT.

This clone is termed medium-sized. V usage is TRBV9 and J usage is TRBJ1-2; no definite D call. The V gene's germline CDR1 is SGDLS and CDR2 YYNGEE. V lost 5 bases to trimming and J lost 7 bases, with 15 bases between them. This CDR3 has 13 residues. Here the CDR3 DNA reads TGTGCCAGCAGGAGTAGGGTGGGAAGTGGCTACACCTTC. Its translation is CASRSRVGSGYTF.

In nucleotides, the CDR3 is TGTGCCAGCCGCTTACCGGGCCCCTACAATGAGCAGTTCTTC. This encodes CASRLPGPYNEQFF. The chain carries TRBV27 and TRBJ2-1; D remains unclear. The V and J ends lost 8 bases and 2 bases respectively, with 13 bases between them. Looked up from germline, CDR1 is MNHEY and CDR2 is SMNVEV (reference sequence). The CDR3 has 14 amino acids.

The chain has TRBV7-2 and TRBJ2-3; 12 bases align to TRBD2. J was trimmed by 7 bases and V by 5 bases; bases with no gene match: 7. Germline V lookup: CDR1 SGHTA, CDR2 FQGNSA. The length of the CDR3 is 15 residues. The CDR3 loop is CASSLTSGGINTQYF. The CDR3 DNA is TGTGCCAGCAGCCTGACTAGCGGGGGAATCAATACGCAGTATTTT.

The chain has TRBV6-4 and TRBJ2-7, with 7 bases identical to TRBD1. With 5 bases clipped from V and 6 bases from J, the junction kept 19 bases outside the gene matches. The germline V gene has CDR1 MRHNA and CDR2 SNTAGT. The CDR3 runs 17 residues. In nucleotides, the CDR3 is TGTGCCAGCAGTCCTCGGACAGGAAGGTACAATTATGGCGAGCAGTACTTC. This sequence encodes CASSPRTGRYNYGEQYF.

The J gene is TRBJ1-1, the V gene TRBV2; D unclear. This CDR3 has 11 residues. In germline, CDR1 is SNHLY, CDR2 FYNNEI. The ends were cut back, 2 bases at V and 6 bases at J, with 4 bases in the middle. Here the CDR3 reads CASSEYPEAFF. Here the CDR3 DNA reads TGTGCCAGCAGTGAATATCCTGAAGCTTTCTTT.

This chain connects TRBV5-1 to TRBJ2-7, with 12 nucleotides matching TRBD2. CDR3 length: 16 amino acids. The germline CDR1 and CDR2 sequences are SGHRS and YFSETQ. Losses at the gene ends were 1 base for V and 4 bases for J; bases not matched to a gene: 6. The CDR3 nucleotides are TGCGCCAGCAGCTTGCTAGCGGGGGGGCGAAGTTACGAGCAGTACTTC. Protein sequence: CASSLLAGGRSYEQYF.

This chain connects TRBV19 to TRBJ2-2, with unresolved D. From germline, CDR1 is LNHDA and CDR2 SQIVND (reference sequence). Trimming cost V 6 bases and J 7 bases, with 6 bases left between them. This CDR3 is built from 11 residues. CDR3 DNA: TGTGCCAGTAGCATGGGCGGGGAGCTGTTTTTT. It yields the protein CASSMGGELFF.

The chain uses TRBV4-1 and TRBJ1-1; TRBD1 agrees at 7 bases. The junction had 6 bases not matched to a gene; V was cut back by 0 bases and J by 5 bases. CDR3 size: 15 residues. Germline V gene data show CDR1 as MGHRA and CDR2 as YSYEKL. CDR3 loop: CASSQETGSGTEAFF. The CDR3 DNA follows: TGCGCCAGCAGCCAAGAGACAGGGAGCGGGACTGAAGCTTTCTTT.

The rearrangement joins TRBV11-1 to TRBJ2-1, with unresolved D. V lost 2 bases and J 5 bases, leaving 4 bases between the germline ends. This CDR3 region has 12 residues. Germline CDR1 and CDR2: SGHAT and FQDESV (reference sequence). This CDR3 is CASSLLNNEQFF. In nucleotides, the CDR3 is TGTGCCAGCAGCTTACTGAACAATGAGCAGTTCTTC.

The chain couples TRBV13 to TRBJ2-1; TRBD1 or TRBD2 may be the D gene (5 bases each). Trimming cost V 0 bases and J 8 bases, with 8 bases left between them. Germline CDR1 and CDR2: PRHDT and FYEKMQ (reference sequence). This CDR3 region has 13 residues. The CDR3 coding sequence is TGTGCCAGCAGCTTAGGCAGGGAGTATGAGCAGTTCTTC. It specifies CASSLGREYEQFF.

The V call is TRBV11-2, the J call TRBJ1-2; possible D gene TRBD1, 5 bases. This CDR3 contains 14 residues. Germline V gene sequence: CDR1 SGHAT, CDR2 FQNNGV. With 5 bases removed from V and 4 bases from J, the gap between germline ends came to 14 bases. The chain's CDR3 is CASSRGGFTYGYTF. The DNA for the CDR3 is TGTGCCAGCAGCCGTGGGGGGTTTACCTATGGCTACACCTTC.

About this clone: One end of the junction fails to match germline, which may point to a read error. The DNA of the CDR3 is TGTGCCAGCAGTCACTCCTACGAGCAGTACTTC. Encoded protein: CASSHSYEQYF. The rearrangement uses TRBV6-5 and TRBJ2-7; D is unclear. This CDR3 contains 11 residues. Germline V gene lookup returns CDR1 MNHEY and CDR2 SVGAGI.

This clone appeared a single time. The rearrangement links TRBV29-1 to TRBJ2-1, with TRBD2 matching over 12 bases. This CDR3 spans 19 amino acids. Trimming removed 0 bases from V and 2 bases from J; junction bases left unmatched: 11. Per germline, CDR1 SQVTM and CDR2 ANQGSEA. In DNA, the CDR3 is TGCAGCGTTGAAGATCTCGAGGCTAGCGGGAGGGTCCCCTACAATGAGCAGTTCTTC. Translation gives CSVEDLEASGRVPYNEQFF.